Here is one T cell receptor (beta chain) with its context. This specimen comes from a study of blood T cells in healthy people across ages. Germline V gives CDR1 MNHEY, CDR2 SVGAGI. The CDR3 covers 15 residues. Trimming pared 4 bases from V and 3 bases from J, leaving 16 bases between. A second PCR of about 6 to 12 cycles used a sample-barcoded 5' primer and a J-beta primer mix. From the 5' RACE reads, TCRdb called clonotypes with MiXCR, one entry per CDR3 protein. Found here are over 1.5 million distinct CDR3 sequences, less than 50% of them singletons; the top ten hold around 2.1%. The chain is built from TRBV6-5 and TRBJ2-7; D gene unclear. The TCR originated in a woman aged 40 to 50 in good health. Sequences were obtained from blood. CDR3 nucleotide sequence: TGTGCCAGCAGTTTTTCCAGGTTGACCGTCTACGAGCAGTACTTC. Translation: CASSFSRLTVYEQYF.